Detailed here is one TCR beta chain. Clones were sequenced by immunoSEQ multiplex PCR, and TCRdb holds only the in-frame ones, with some missing. The data contain about 200,000 clones, around four fifths of them singletons. The data belong to a study of blood T cell repertoires in COVID-19. Study summary: Samples of COVID-19 (acute and convalescent) were obtained from the United States, Italy and Spain. T cells, B-cell-depleted T cells, or PBMCs provided the cDNA or gDNA that served as material.

The CDR3 is 14 amino acids. Germline lookup yields CDR1 SQVTM and CDR2 ANQGSEA. Trimming removed 7 bases from V and 5 bases from J, with 17 bases in between. The V gene is TRBV29-1, the J gene TRBJ1-4, with a weak D call TRBD1 (6 bases). Material for sequencing was peripheral blood. This TCR was recovered from a woman aged 50 to 60 with acute or convalescent COVID-19. The CDR3 here is CSAWATGENEKLFF. CDR3 nucleotides: TGCAGCGCTTGGGCGACAGGAGAAAATGAAAAACTGTTTTTT.